This T cell receptor (beta chain) is drawn from a study of T cell repertoires in cytomegalovirus infection. Looking at the study overall: CMV epitopes, recently identified HLA-C-restricted and well-studied HLA-B-restricted, were used. It was the public TCR beta signatures that indicated both CMV infection and matching HLA type.

A word on this clonotype: What it recognizes is unknown.

TCRdb reprocessed the reads with MiXCR, giving one entry per CDR3 protein. Here the sample spans around 570,000 distinct CDR3 sequences, 35% to 50% being singletons. Study results and caveats: The study found HLA-C-restricted CMV-specific TCR beta clonotypes dominating the ex vivo response.

This CDR3 has 14 amino acids. The V and J ends lost 0 bases and 0 bases respectively, with 6 bases between them. Looked up from germline, CDR1 is SGHDT and CDR2 is YYEEEE. This receptor was taken from a human donor in good health (CMV status not recorded). Some clones in this sample may be carry-over from other donors' samples. The sample was cultured PBMCs, taken from culture after CMV antigen stimulation. The chain links TRBV5-6 to TRBJ2-5, with D possibly TRBD1 on 5 matching bases. CDR3 nucleotide sequence: TGTGCCAGCAGCTTGGACAGGCACCAAGAGACCCAGTACTTC. It yields the protein CASSLDRHQETQYF.